The 17 T cell receptor beta chains given below trace back to one sample, sequenced in a study of cytomegalovirus exposure and HLA in healthy donors. This PCR relied on a set of 60 Vbeta primers and 13 Jbeta primers. TCRdb keeps only in-frame clones here, not all; method: immunoSEQ multiplex PCR. Of about 210,000 clones listed, about 85% are singletons. Sequenced sample: PBMCs. These receptors were taken from a boy between 2 and 10 years old in good health and CMV-seronegative.

This clone has only a few counts. The DNA of the CDR3 is TGTGCCAGCAGCTTCAGGGGCAGTGAAAAACTGTTTTTT. Translation gives CASSFRGSEKLFF. V usage is TRBV5-4 and J usage is TRBJ1-4, with a possible D match to TRBD1 (6 bases). Trimming took off 2 bases at V and 7 bases at J, with 9 bases between the two ends. This CDR3 has 13 amino acids. The germline V gene has CDR1 SGHNT and CDR2 YYREEE (reference sequence).

This sequence joins TRBV6-5 and TRBJ2-1; D ambiguous. This CDR3 is 15 amino acids long. V lost 0 bases, J lost 5 bases, and 11 bases lay in between. In germline, CDR1 is MNHEY, CDR2 SVGAGI. The CDR3 loop is CASSYSLGTNNEQFF. CDR3 coding DNA: TGTGCCAGCAGTTACTCCCTAGGAACTAACAATGAGCAGTTCTTC.

The chain is built from TRBV6-4 and TRBJ2-2, with 7 bases identical to TRBD1. The CDR3 has 14 amino acids. Trimming removed 6 bases from V and 2 bases from J; junction bases left unmatched: 3. Germline V gene data show CDR1 as MRHNA and CDR2 as SNTAGT. CDR3 bases: TGTGCCAGCAGCGGGACAGCCAACACCGGGGAGCTGTTTTTT. Its protein is CASSGTANTGELFF.

The genes are TRBV5-1 and TRBJ2-3; 7 bases are shared with TRBD1. The V segment lost 5 bases and the J segment 2 bases; nucleotides outside the gene matches: 11. This CDR3 is 16 amino acids long. Germline V gives CDR1 SGHRS, CDR2 YFSETQ. The chain's CDR3 is CASSFRDSQFTDTQYF. CDR3 DNA sequence: TGCGCCAGCAGTTTTAGGGACAGCCAGTTCACAGATACGCAGTATTTT.

The gene calls are TRBV18 and TRBJ1-4, with D perhaps matching TRBD1 (6 bases). CDR3 length: 16 amino acids. Germline CDR1 and CDR2: KGHSH and LQKENI. Trimming shortened V by 4 bases and J by 8 bases, and 20 bases separated the two germline ends. CDR3 bases: TGTGCCAGCTCACGGCCCCGAGCAGGGGAGACAGAAAAACTGTTTTTT. This encodes CASSRPRAGETEKLFF.

J is TRBJ1-5 and V is TRBV23-1; D unclear. TRBV23-1 belongs to the ORF category, with a function that is uncertain. The CDR3 is 13 amino acids. The germline V and J ends were trimmed by 6 bases and 6 bases, with 12 bases remaining between them. As DNA, the CDR3 is TGCGCCAGCAGGGTAATTGCAGTTCAGCCCCAGCATTTT. As protein: CASRVIAVQPQHF.

The rearrangement uses TRBV2 and TRBJ1-2; D is unclear. Trimming pared 7 bases from V and 4 bases from J, leaving 16 bases between. From germline, CDR1 is SNHLY and CDR2 FYNNEI. This CDR3 is 14 amino acids long. CDR3 amino acids: CASIGEAGPYGYTF. The DNA of the CDR3 is TGTGCCAGCATCGGGGAGGCTGGTCCCTATGGCTACACCTTC.

This chain connects TRBV4-1 to TRBJ1-2; a possible D gene is TRBD1 (6 bases). This CDR3 comprises 16 residues. Germline V gene lookup returns CDR1 MGHRA and CDR2 YSYEKL. Trimming removed 0 bases at V and 0 bases at J, with 11 bases between. The CDR3 bases are TGCGCCAGCAGCCAAGAGCCGGGACACCCTAACTATGGCTACACCTTC. This sequence encodes CASSQEPGHPNYGYTF.

This chain links TRBV30 with TRBJ1-1; D gene ambiguous. The CDR3 is made up of 13 amino acids. Germline V gene data show CDR1 as GTSNPN and CDR2 as SVGIG (reference sequence). V dropped 0 bases and J dropped 1 base, with 6 bases sitting between them. The CDR3 DNA follows: TGTGCCTGGAGTGTAAGCGAGAACACTGAAGCTTTCTTT. It translates to CAWSVSENTEAFF.

The chain is built from TRBV2 and TRBJ2-1; 13 bases match TRBD2. The CDR3 covers 16 residues. The V segment lost 5 bases and the J segment 9 bases; nucleotides outside the gene matches: 10. Per the germline V gene, CDR1 is SNHLY and CDR2 is FYNNEI. The DNA of the CDR3 is TGTGCCAGCAGTCCTACTAGCGGGGGGGATCTCAGTGAGCAGTTCTTC. Translating it yields CASSPTSGGDLSEQFF.

The count of this clone is one. V and J are TRBV30 and TRBJ1-2; maybe TRBD1 (5 bases). V lost 4 bases and J lost 6, with 18 bases in between. This CDR3 is 14 amino acids long. Germline values: CDR1 GTSNPN, CDR2 SVGIG (reference sequence). In DNA, the CDR3 is TGTGCCTGGATTCGGGGGGGAGCGTCGGATGGCTACACCTTC. Protein sequence: CAWIRGGASDGYTF.

V is TRBV6-1 and J is TRBJ1-6, with TRBD1 identical over 10 bases. This CDR3 region has 15 residues. V dropped 5 bases and J dropped 10; count of bases not matched to a gene: 8. From germline, CDR1 is MNHNS and CDR2 SASEGT. CDR3 DNA sequence: TGTGCCAGCAGTACGACAGGGGGCGGCAGGTCACCCCTCCACTTT. Protein: CASSTTGGGRSPLHF.

The V call is TRBV6-1, the J call TRBJ1-2; TRBD1 agrees at 7 bases. In germline, CDR1 is MNHNS, CDR2 SASEGT. The CDR3 runs to 15 residues. V dropped 10 bases and J dropped 2; count of bases not matched to a gene: 13. In nucleotides, the CDR3 is TGTGCCATGGGGAAGACAGGGCGGGGAAACTATGGCTACACCTTC. Amino acids: CAMGKTGRGNYGYTF.

CDR3 amino acids: CASSHPGQDYLEQYF. DNA of the CDR3: TGTGCCAGCAGCCACCCGGGACAGGATTATCTCGAGCAGTACTTC. The J gene is TRBJ2-7, the V gene TRBV6-5; 8 bases are shared with TRBD1. With 6 bases clipped from V and 6 bases from J, the junction kept 13 bases outside the gene matches. This CDR3 is 15 amino acids long. From germline, CDR1 is MNHEY and CDR2 SVGAGI.

With respect to this clone: A read error may produce the germline difference seen at one junction end. The chain employs TRBV7-9 and TRBJ2-7; 10 positions match TRBD1. Germline CDR1 and CDR2: SEHNR and FQNEAQ (reference sequence). This CDR3 comprises 16 residues. The CDR3 region is CSSSLGGQGESYEQYF. CDR3 in DNA: TGTTCCAGCAGCTTAGGTGGACAGGGGGAGTCCTACGAGCAGTACTTC.

As concerns this clone: This sample also contains other DNA sequences that code for the same CDR3. This chain links TRBV6-1 with TRBJ2-7; TRBD2 is a possible D gene (6 bases). In germline, CDR1 is MNHNS, CDR2 SASEGT. Trimming left V 7 bases short and J 3 bases short, with 13 bases between. This CDR3 region has 13 residues. The CDR3 is CASNGGTHYEQYF. The CDR3 DNA is TGTGCCAGCAATGGAGGGACCCACTACGAGCAGTACTTC.

The genes are TRBV4-1 and TRBJ2-5, with TRBD1 identical over 7 bases. CDR1 is MGHRA and CDR2 is YSYEKL in the germline V gene. The CDR3 consists of 14 residues. Losses at the gene ends were 3 bases for V and 1 base for J; bases not matched to a gene: 2. The CDR3 DNA reads as TGCGCCAGCAGCCATGGGACAGTCCAAGAGACCCAGTACTTC. Protein: CASSHGTVQETQYF.